This T cell receptor (beta chain) derives from a study of blood T cells in healthy people across ages. Regarding the study as a whole: Age brought a roughly linear fall in TCR beta diversity measured per million T cells.

J lost 8 bases, V lost 3 bases, and 11 bases had no gene match. CDR1 and CDR2 from the germline V gene are MNHEY and SMNVEV (reference sequence). This CDR3 has 16 residues. On this clonotype: Antigen unknown.

Through a sample-barcoded 5' primer and a J-beta primer mix, a second PCR was run for about 6 to 12 cycles. A tag from a template-switch adaptor with 12 random nucleotides marked each cDNA molecule. TCRdb reprocessed the 5' RACE reads with MiXCR, giving one entry per CDR3 protein. Here the sample spans about 780,000 distinct CDR3 sequences, under 80% being singletons. V usage is TRBV27 and J usage is TRBJ2-1, with TRBD2 matching 9 bases. The source of this sequence is a man aged 25 to 40 in good health. Material: blood. The CDR3 nucleotides read TGTGCCAGCAGTTTTAATGGAGCGGGGGGCCTGGATGAGCAGTTCTTC. Amino acid sequence: CASSFNGAGGLDEQFF.